These 10 T cell receptor beta chains originate from one sample sequenced in a study of T cells in localized non-small cell lung cancer. Clones were sequenced by immunoSEQ multiplex PCR, and TCRdb holds only the in-frame ones, with some missing. The sample lists tens of thousands of clones; around nine tenths were seen once. Here the sequenced sample was peripheral blood, taken before any cancer treatment. The source of these receptors is a woman aged 35 to 70 with stage I lung adenocarcinoma.

The J gene is TRBJ1-5, the V gene TRBV21-1. TRBV21-1 is listed as a pseudogene. CDR3 length: 16 residues. In DNA, the CDR3 is TGTGCCAGCGGCGACTCAACGGTTCATGGCAATCAGCCCCAGCATTTT. This encodes CASGDSTVHGNQPQHF.

This clone was observed once. The rearrangement joins TRBV2 to TRBJ2-7; the match to TRBD2 covers 7 bases. The length of the CDR3 is 15 residues. CDR1 and CDR2 from the germline V gene are SNHLY and FYNNEI. V lost 4 bases and J lost 3; bases outside the gene matches: 9. CDR3 amino acids: CASSVESGAHYEQYF. Written as DNA, the CDR3 is TGTGCCAGCAGTGTAGAAAGCGGGGCCCACTACGAGCAGTACTTC.

This chain uses TRBV5-1 with TRBJ2-5; no reliable D call. V was cut by 2 bases and J by 1 base, with 3 bases left in between. CDR1 is SGHRS, CDR2 YFSETQ, per germline. The CDR3 is made up of 12 amino acids. The CDR3 protein is CASSFTQETQYF. The CDR3, as DNA: TGCGCCAGCAGCTTTACCCAAGAGACCCAGTACTTC.

This clone occurred once. V and J are TRBV9 and TRBJ2-1; 8 nucleotides line up with TRBD2. V shed 0 bases and J 1 base; nucleotides not matched to a gene: 6. The CDR3 spans 17 residues. The germline CDR1 and CDR2 sequences are SGDLS and YYNGEE. The CDR3 here is CASSVAGGGASYNEQFF. As DNA, the CDR3 is TGTGCCAGCAGCGTAGCCGGGGGGGGAGCGTCCTACAATGAGCAGTTCTTC.

The chain recombines TRBV7-9 with TRBJ2-6; 11 positions agree with TRBD1. The germline gives CDR1 SEHNR, CDR2 FQNEAQ (reference sequence). The CDR3 has 17 amino acids. V lost 5 bases, J lost 1 base, and 4 bases stayed unmatched. CDR3 sequence reads: CASSQGTGGSGANVLTF. CDR3 sequence (DNA): TGTGCCAGCAGCCAAGGGACAGGGGGGTCTGGGGCCAACGTCCTGACTTTC.

The chain joins TRBV7-7 to TRBJ2-3, with a weak D call TRBD2 (6 bases). The CDR3 is 14 residues long. The germline V gene has CDR1 SSHAT and CDR2 FNYEAQ (reference sequence). With 2 bases removed from V and 4 bases from J, the gap between germline ends came to 10 bases. For the CDR3, the DNA is TGTGCCAGCAGCTTATTTTGGGACTCAGATACGCAGTATTTT. Translated, it gives CASSLFWDSDTQYF.

This chain links TRBV2 with TRBJ1-3, with 7 bases fitting TRBD1. Germline CDR1 reads SNHLY; CDR2 reads FYNNEI. Unmatched junction bases numbered 9, after V lost 6 bases and J lost 4 bases. The CDR3 runs to 15 residues. CDR3 sequence reads: CASSAQGGGGNTIYF. As DNA, the CDR3 is TGTGCCAGCAGCGCTCAGGGGGGAGGAGGAAACACCATATATTTT.

This clone has more than one count but fewer than ten. The CDR3 DNA reads TGTGCCAGCAGCTTAGCGAGCAGCGGGGGAGGCTCCACAGATACGCAGTATTTT. It translates to CASSLASSGGGSTDTQYF. The V call is TRBV7-2, the J call TRBJ2-3; 8 bases fit TRBD2. The germline gives CDR1 SGHTA, CDR2 FQGNSA. Trimming cost V 0 bases and J 2 bases; bases outside gene matches: 10. The CDR3 totals 18 residues.

The chain joins TRBV29-1 to TRBJ2-5, with TRBD2 matching 7 bases. There are 12 residues in the CDR3. Germline V gene data show CDR1 as SQVTM and CDR2 as ANQGSEA. The CDR3 nucleotides are TGCGGAACAGCGGGGTACCAAGAGACCCAGTACTTC. This sequence encodes CGTAGYQETQYF.

The chain links TRBV18 to TRBJ2-7, with D unresolved. V lost 1 base, J lost 2 bases, and 9 bases lay in between. The CDR3 has 14 amino acids. Germline CDR1 is KGHSH and CDR2 is LQKENI. CDR3 sequence: CASSPQGPTYEQYF. In nucleotides, the CDR3 is TGTGCCAGCTCACCACAGGGTCCCACCTACGAGCAGTACTTC.